These 16 T cell receptor beta chains were all obtained from the same sample, sequenced in a study of blood T cell repertoires in COVID-19. Sequencing was performed with immunoSEQ multiplex PCR; in TCRdb, only in-frame clones are kept and a portion is missing. The sample has roughly 330,000 clones, around 88% seen once. Sequencing was performed on peripheral blood. The receptor set was obtained from a woman between 45 and 65 years old with acute or convalescent COVID-19.

The V gene is TRBV3-1 (or the pseudogene TRBV3-2), the J gene TRBJ1-3; D call uncertain. The CDR3 length is 14 residues. V was cut by 3 bases and J by 1 base, with 7 bases left in between. Germline-derived CDR1 and CDR2 are LGHDT and YNNKEL (reference sequence). The CDR3 protein is CASSHRGSGNTIYF. The CDR3 DNA follows: TGTGCCAGCAGCCACCGGGGATCTGGAAACACCATATATTTT.

The V gene is TRBV3-1 (or the pseudogene TRBV3-2), the J gene TRBJ2-3; no reliable D call. V lost 0 bases, J lost 2 bases, and 21 bases lay in between. The CDR3 length is 19 residues. Per germline, CDR1 LGHDT and CDR2 YNNKEL (reference sequence). The CDR3 loop is CASSQEIIIEPSSTDTQYF. The CDR3 nucleotides are TGTGCCAGCAGCCAAGAAATCATAATAGAACCTTCATCCACAGATACGCAGTATTTT.

The chain links TRBV5-1 to TRBJ1-2, with 7 bases lining up with TRBD1. Germline V gene sequence: CDR1 SGHRS, CDR2 YFSETQ. V lost 4 bases to trimming and J lost 6 bases; unmatched junction nucleotides: 6. This CDR3 comprises 13 residues. CDR3 sequence reads: CASSPSQGDGYTF. CDR3 bases: TGCGCCAGCAGCCCCTCGCAGGGGGATGGCTACACCTTC.

The chain uses TRBV18 and TRBJ2-5; 9 bases map to TRBD2. Germline CDR1 KGHSH, CDR2 LQKENI. CDR3 length: 15 amino acids. J was trimmed by 1 base and V by 3 bases; bases with no gene match: 3. CDR3 sequence: CASSPPGLAQETQYF. The CDR3, as DNA: TGTGCCAGCTCACCTCCGGGACTAGCCCAAGAGACCCAGTACTTC.

The chain employs TRBV7-8 and TRBJ1-1, with D tentatively TRBD1 (5 bases). The ends were cut back, 5 bases at V and 8 bases at J, with 21 bases in the middle. The CDR3 spans 15 residues. Germline V CDR1 and CDR2: SGHVS, FQNEAQ. In nucleotides, the CDR3 is TGTGCCAGCAGCCGCCCAGGGCCCCTTCCCACAGAAGCTTTCTTT. Its translation: CASSRPGPLPTEAFF.

The rearrangement joins TRBV2 to TRBJ1-1; 10 bases map to TRBD1. V lost 2 bases and J lost 5; bases outside the gene matches: 8. This CDR3 spans 16 amino acids. Germline V CDR1 and CDR2: SNHLY, FYNNEI. CDR3 residues: CASSEWRTGGGTEAFF. CDR3 DNA sequence: TGTGCCAGCAGTGAATGGAGGACAGGGGGAGGAACTGAAGCTTTCTTT.

There are a few counts of this clone. CDR3 in DNA: TGTGCCAGCAGCCCCACAGGGGGCGAGGGAGAGACCCAGTACTTC. Its translation is CASSPTGGEGETQYF. V and J are TRBV3-1 (or the pseudogene TRBV3-2) and TRBJ2-5; 9 bases map to TRBD1. Losses at the gene ends were 4 bases for V and 4 bases for J; bases not matched to a gene: 7. Germline assignment: CDR1 LGHDT and CDR2 YNNKEL (reference sequence). The CDR3 contains 15 residues.

This clone was observed a few times. The CDR3 DNA follows: TGTGCCAGCAGCGTAGGGACTAGCGGGGGGGCGGAGACCCAGTACTTC. Protein: CASSVGTSGGAETQYF. The chain links TRBV9 to TRBJ2-5; 15 nucleotides align to TRBD2. This CDR3 is built from 16 residues. With V trimmed by 0 bases and J by 5 bases, 2 bases remained unmatched. The germline V gene encodes CDR1 SGDLS and CDR2 YYNGEE.

The V and J genes are TRBV9 and TRBJ2-7; no reliable D call. The CDR3 length is 14 residues. V was clipped by 3 bases and J by 0 bases, with 10 bases between them. The germline gives CDR1 SGDLS, CDR2 YYNGEE. The CDR3 reads CASSDHQDSYEQYF. DNA of the CDR3: TGTGCCAGCAGCGACCACCAGGACTCCTACGAGCAGTACTTC.

This clone was recorded once. The chain employs TRBV24-1 and TRBJ2-3; D gene unclear. Trimming stripped 4 bases from V and 2 bases from J, with 9 bases between. The CDR3 extends over 14 amino acids. Germline V gene data show CDR1 as KGHDR and CDR2 as SFDVKD. CDR3 protein: CATSDPTYTDTQYF. CDR3 sequence (DNA): TGTGCCACCAGTGACCCTACCTACACAGATACGCAGTATTTT.

The chain recombines TRBV27 with TRBJ2-7; 8 nucleotides line up with TRBD2. The V gene's germline CDR1 is MNHEY and CDR2 SMNVEV (reference sequence). The V gene end was trimmed by 6 bases and the J gene end by 5 bases; junction bases not matched to a gene: 12. The CDR3 loop spans 15 amino acids. The CDR3 sequence: CASSLGLAEINEQYF. The CDR3 nucleotides are TGTGCCAGCAGCCTCGGACTAGCCGAAATTAACGAGCAGTACTTC.

The V and J genes are TRBV7-2 and TRBJ2-1; 8 nucleotides line up with TRBD2. The junction had 2 bases not matched to a gene; V was cut back by 3 bases and J by 10 bases. The CDR3 runs to 12 residues. Looked up from germline, CDR1 is SGHTA and CDR2 is FQGNSA. As DNA, the CDR3 is TGTGCCAGCAGCTTGATAGCGGGAGAGCAGTTCTTC. It specifies CASSLIAGEQFF.

The chain joins TRBV3-1 (or the pseudogene TRBV3-2) to TRBJ1-4; TRBD1 matches at 9 bases. This CDR3 has 15 amino acids. CDR1 and CDR2 from the germline V gene are LGHDT and YNNKEL (reference sequence). V was clipped by 4 bases and J by 6 bases; unmatched bases: 6. CDR3 bases: TGTGCCAGCAGCCCTTCGACAGGGGGTGATGAAAAACTGTTTTTT. The encoded protein is CASSPSTGGDEKLFF.

The chain joins TRBV24-1 to TRBJ2-5; possibly TRBD1 for D (5 bases). Germline CDR1 KGHDR, CDR2 SFDVKD. The V end was cut by 0 bases, the J end by 7 bases, with 11 bases between. This CDR3 comprises 14 residues. The CDR3 sequence is CATSDLAGHGTQYF. CDR3 coding DNA: TGTGCCACCAGTGATTTGGCAGGGCACGGGACCCAGTACTTC.

This rearrangement joins TRBV6-5 to TRBJ1-5; the match to TRBD1 covers 7 bases. The CDR3 has 13 residues. Germline CDR1 reads MNHEY; CDR2 reads SVGAGI. The V and J ends lost 6 bases and 7 bases, in that order; junction bases with no gene match: 6. CDR3 sequence: CASSPDRDQPQHF. CDR3 nucleotides: TGTGCCAGCAGCCCCGACAGGGACCAGCCCCAGCATTTT.

The chain carries TRBV5-1 and TRBJ2-5; 9 bases align to TRBD2. Germline V gene lookup returns CDR1 SGHRS and CDR2 YFSETQ. V was clipped by 0 bases and J by 4 bases; unmatched bases: 13. This CDR3 has 18 residues. CDR3 DNA: TGCGCCAGCAGCTTGGACGCTCGCGGGGGGGGCACGTCAGAGACCCAGTACTTC. Translating gives CASSLDARGGGTSETQYF.